Shown below are 12 T cell receptor beta chains from a single sample sequenced in a study of cytomegalovirus exposure and HLA in healthy donors. Vbeta (60) and Jbeta (13) primers were used in the PCR. The assay was immunoSEQ multiplex PCR, and TCRdb's table has in-frame clones only and misses some. Here the sample spans about 160,000 clones, around 80% being singletons. The sample was PBMCs. These receptors all stem from a man aged 30 to 45 in good health and CMV-seronegative.

V usage is TRBV7-6 and J usage is TRBJ2-5; D is perhaps TRBD1 (6 bases). The CDR3 covers 14 residues. Deletions cut 5 bases from V and 1 base from J, with 11 bases between. Germline loops: CDR1 SGHVS, CDR2 FNYEAQ. CDR3 DNA sequence: TGTGCCAGCAGCCACGGGACACCCCAAGAGACCCAGTACTTC. It yields the protein CASSHGTPQETQYF.

The gene calls are TRBV9 and TRBJ2-2; a weak D match, TRBD2 (5 bases). Trimming shortened V by 0 bases and J by 0 bases, and 12 bases separated the two germline ends. Germline assignment: CDR1 SGDLS and CDR2 YYNGEE. The CDR3 runs to 17 residues. CDR3 amino acids: CASSVVPKRTNTGELFF. DNA for the CDR3: TGTGCCAGCAGCGTAGTCCCCAAGCGGACGAACACCGGGGAGCTGTTTTTT.

The J gene is TRBJ2-3, the V gene TRBV30; 8 bases agree with TRBD2. The CDR3 is 14 residues long. Germline V gene lookup returns CDR1 GTSNPN and CDR2 SVGIG (reference sequence). The trim removed 4 bases at V and 6 bases at J, leaving 9 bases unmatched. CDR3 residues: CAWIFGGVYDTQYF. The CDR3 nucleotides are TGTGCCTGGATCTTCGGGGGGGTATACGATACGCAGTATTTT.

The chain combines TRBV7-9 with TRBJ2-3; the D gene is possibly TRBD2 (6 bases). This CDR3 comprises 12 residues. The V and J ends lost 7 bases and 8 bases respectively, with 13 bases between them. From germline, CDR1 is SEHNR and CDR2 FQNEAQ (reference sequence). The CDR3 here is CASTTGGATQYF. For the CDR3, the DNA is TGTGCCAGCACCACAGGAGGGGCTACGCAGTATTTT.

The genes are TRBV7-9 and TRBJ1-4; D is unclear. This CDR3 is 15 amino acids long. V was clipped by 5 bases and J by 6 bases, with 16 bases between them. Germline CDR1 reads SEHNR; CDR2 reads FQNEAQ (reference sequence). The CDR3 DNA reads as TGTGCCAGCAGCCCGACCTTCGCCCGGGATGAAAAACTGTTTTTT. Its translation: CASSPTFARDEKLFF.

V gene TRBV30 combines with J gene TRBJ1-3; no clear D. The germline V gene encodes CDR1 GTSNPN and CDR2 SVGIG (reference sequence). Deletions cut 4 bases from V and 0 bases from J, with 13 bases between. The CDR3 is made up of 15 amino acids. The chain's CDR3 is CAWIRQVRSGNTIYF. CDR3 DNA sequence: TGTGCCTGGATTCGGCAGGTTCGCTCTGGAAACACCATATATTTT. The variable domain in full, completed from reference TRBV30 and TRBJ1-3, reads SQTIHQWPATLVQPVGSPLSLECTVEGTSNPNLYWYRQAAGRGLQLLFYSVGIGQISSEVPQNLSASRPQDRQFILSSKKLLLSDSGFYLCAWIRQVRSGNTIYFGEGSWLTVV.

The rearrangement joins TRBV30 to TRBJ1-5, with D maybe TRBD1 (5 bases). The CDR3 is made up of 14 amino acids. Per germline, CDR1 GTSNPN and CDR2 SVGIG (reference sequence). Trimming stripped 4 bases from V and 4 bases from J, with 14 bases between. The CDR3 loop reads CAWTRVSGNQPQHF. The CDR3 DNA is TGTGCCTGGACCAGGGTGAGTGGGAATCAGCCCCAGCATTTT.

This rearrangement joins TRBV9 to TRBJ2-3; 9 positions agree with TRBD2. V lost 3 bases, J lost 6 bases, and 11 bases stayed unmatched. CDR1 is SGDLS and CDR2 is YYNGEE in the germline V gene. The CDR3 is 16 residues long. CDR3 loop: CASSGMAGGPTDTQYF. The DNA of the CDR3 is TGTGCCAGCAGCGGGATGGCGGGAGGGCCAACGGATACGCAGTATTTT.

The chain links TRBV28 to TRBJ1-2; TRBD1 matches 10 bases. V trimming: 10 bases; J trimming: 5 bases; junction bases outside the gene matches: 7. Looked up from germline, CDR1 is MDHEN and CDR2 is SYDVKM. CDR3 length equals 13 residues. This chain's CDR3 is CAIDRGLGYGYTF. The CDR3 DNA reads as TGTGCCATAGACAGGGGGCTTGGATATGGCTACACCTTC.

The chain recombines TRBV28 with TRBJ1-5, with a weak D call TRBD1 (6 bases). This CDR3 spans 14 amino acids. Germline values: CDR1 MDHEN, CDR2 SYDVKM. V gave up 6 bases and J gave up 0 bases, with 9 bases separating them. The CDR3 sequence: CASRQQGSNQPQHF. The CDR3 nucleotides are TGTGCCAGCAGACAACAGGGTAGCAATCAGCCCCAGCATTTT.

This clone has only a few counts. This sequence joins TRBV10-3 and TRBJ1-2, with D uncertain. This CDR3 has 13 residues. V gave up 3 bases and J gave up 0 bases, with 5 bases separating them. Germline CDR1 and CDR2: ENHRY and SYGVKD. For the CDR3, the DNA is TGTGCCATCAGTGACAGGACTAACTATGGCTACACCTTC. Encoded protein: CAISDRTNYGYTF.

This clone appeared a single time. The rearrangement uses TRBV7-3 and TRBJ1-2, with 8 bases matching TRBD1. Germline V lookup: CDR1 SGHTA, CDR2 FQGTGA. The CDR3 is 14 amino acids. J was trimmed by 8 bases and V by 4 bases; bases with no gene match: 9. The CDR3 DNA reads TGTGCCAGCAGCTCGACAGGGGAGGGTCGGGGCTACACCTTC. Translation: CASSSTGEGRGYTF.